The clone carrying this TCR beta chain appeared once. Antigen specificity is unknown. A NOSPECS grade of at least 4, a Clinical Activity Score of at least 3 and duration under 3 months were recorded in ophthalmopathy patients. PBMCs were sourced from approximately 9 ml fresh peripheral blood. The sample comes from a study of T cells in Graves' hyperthyroidism and ophthalmopathy. Overall study results and limits: Blood shared most expanded thyroid clonotypes above 0.001.

The CDR3 regions of TCR beta were amplified from RNA transcripts. The HTBI primer set served for first-round RT-PCR of the TCR CDR3. TCRdb analysed the multiplex PCR reads with MiXCR anew, one entry per CDR3 protein. The repertoire holds some 270,000 distinct CDR3 sequences, with roughly 22% as singletons. Germline V gene lookup returns CDR1 ENHRY and CDR2 SYGVKD. V shed 10 bases, J shed 4 bases, and the junction held 9 bases outside the gene matches. The CDR3 totals 15 residues. The rearrangement joins TRBV10-3 to TRBJ1-5; 11 bases match TRBD1. Sequencing input: blood. This clonotype originated in a woman in her 40s with Graves' ophthalmopathy. The CDR3 spells CATRGGTGGNQPQHF. The DNA for the CDR3 is TGTGCCACCAGAGGTGGGACAGGGGGGAATCAGCCCCAGCATTTT.